Sequencing of this TCR beta chain was carried out in a study of regulatory T cells in long-lasting Graves disease. General study points: Persistent cases of Graves' showed reduced TCR diversity relative to newly diagnosed patients.

Sample time point: newly diagnosed GD, antithyroid drugs for less than 3 months. Construction of the TCR library relied on RNA isolated from PBMCs. Note on this clonotype: Antigen specificity is unknown.

The TCR beta library used iRepertoire HTBI primers with Arm-PCR amplification of CDR3. TCRdb reanalysed the multiplex PCR reads using MiXCR and keeps one entry per CDR3 protein. Among 400,000 to 550,000 distinct CDR3 sequences listed, around 17% were seen once. The V end lost 5 bases, the J end lost 0 bases, and 20 bases lay between the germline ends. Germline assignment: CDR1 SGHRS and CDR2 YFSETQ. The CDR3 runs 17 residues. These data were also reused for a study on T cells in Graves' hyperthyroidism and ophthalmopathy.

The V call is TRBV5-1, the J call TRBJ1-1; D ambiguous. This TCR came from a woman between 25 and 40 years old with Graves disease. The sample here was peripheral blood mononuclear cells (PBMCs), taken at new diagnosis, from a patient treated with antithyroid drugs. The chain's CDR3 is CASRLFGRVDMNTEAFF. DNA of the CDR3: TGCGCCAGCAGACTGTTCGGGAGGGTCGACATGAACACTGAAGCTTTCTTT. The full variable domain, in which reference TRBV5-1 and TRBJ1-1 provide the parts outside the CDR3, is KAGVTQTPRYLIKTRGQQVTLSCSPISGHRSVSWYQQTPGQGLQFLFEYFSETQRNKGNFPGRFSGRQFSNSRSEMNVSTLELGDSALYLCASRLFGRVDMNTEAFFGQGTRLTVV.